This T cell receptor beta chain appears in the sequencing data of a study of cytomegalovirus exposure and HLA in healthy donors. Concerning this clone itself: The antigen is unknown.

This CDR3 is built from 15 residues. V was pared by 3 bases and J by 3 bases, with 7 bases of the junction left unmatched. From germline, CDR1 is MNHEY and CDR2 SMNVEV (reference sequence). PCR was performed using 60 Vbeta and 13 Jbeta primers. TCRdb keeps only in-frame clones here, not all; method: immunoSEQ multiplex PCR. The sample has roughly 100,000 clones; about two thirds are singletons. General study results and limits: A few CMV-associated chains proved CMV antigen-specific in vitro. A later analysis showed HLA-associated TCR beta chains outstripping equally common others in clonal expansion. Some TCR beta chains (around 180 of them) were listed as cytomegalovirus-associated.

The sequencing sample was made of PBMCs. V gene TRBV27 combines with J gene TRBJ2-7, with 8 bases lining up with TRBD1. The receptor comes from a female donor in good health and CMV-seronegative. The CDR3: CASSFPGTGLYEQYF. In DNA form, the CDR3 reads TGTGCCAGCAGTTTCCCCGGGACAGGACTCTACGAGCAGTACTTC.